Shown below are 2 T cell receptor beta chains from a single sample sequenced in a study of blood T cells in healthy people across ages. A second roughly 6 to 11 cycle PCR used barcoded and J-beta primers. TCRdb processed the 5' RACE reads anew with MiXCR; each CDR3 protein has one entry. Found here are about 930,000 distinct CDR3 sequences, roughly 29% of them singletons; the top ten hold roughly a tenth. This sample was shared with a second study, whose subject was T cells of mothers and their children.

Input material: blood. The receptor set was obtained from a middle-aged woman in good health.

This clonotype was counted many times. CDR3 residues: CASSLGPGGRGSGNTIYF. The CDR3 nucleotides are TGTGCCAGCAGCTTAGGGCCCGGGGGCAGGGGCTCTGGAAACACCATATATTTT. The V and J genes are TRBV7-6 and TRBJ1-3; tentatively, D is TRBD1 (6 bases). This CDR3 has 18 amino acids. The germline CDR1 and CDR2 sequences are SGHVS and FNYEAQ. The V end lost 1 base, the J end lost 0 bases, and 16 bases lay between the germline ends.

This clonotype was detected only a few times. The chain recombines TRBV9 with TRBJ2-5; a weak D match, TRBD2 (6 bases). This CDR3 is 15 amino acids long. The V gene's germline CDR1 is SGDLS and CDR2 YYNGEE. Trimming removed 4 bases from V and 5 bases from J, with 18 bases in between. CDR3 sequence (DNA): TGTGCCAGCAGCCCTTTCGGGGCGGGGTCCGAGACCCAGTACTTC. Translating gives CASSPFGAGSETQYF.